This T cell receptor (beta chain) appears in the sequencing data of a study of blood T cell repertoires in COVID-19. The protocol was immunoSEQ multiplex PCR, while the TCRdb copy is restricted to in-frame clones and leaves out a portion. The sample has some 290,000 clones; around 90% are singletons. The V gene's germline CDR1 is SEHNR and CDR2 FQNEAQ (reference sequence). This CDR3 has 15 amino acids. The junction had 10 bases not matched to a gene; V was cut back by 4 bases and J by 5 bases. Those enrolled in Seattle joined during active infection and were followed longitudinally afterward. The sample was peripheral blood. The chain carries TRBV7-9 and TRBJ1-2, with 7 bases that match TRBD1. This TCR was sampled from a woman younger than 45 with COVID-19, enrolled during active disease. CDR3 sequence reads: CASSYSPPTGYGYTF. DNA of the CDR3: TGTGCCAGCAGCTACTCCCCACCGACAGGGTATGGCTACACCTTC.